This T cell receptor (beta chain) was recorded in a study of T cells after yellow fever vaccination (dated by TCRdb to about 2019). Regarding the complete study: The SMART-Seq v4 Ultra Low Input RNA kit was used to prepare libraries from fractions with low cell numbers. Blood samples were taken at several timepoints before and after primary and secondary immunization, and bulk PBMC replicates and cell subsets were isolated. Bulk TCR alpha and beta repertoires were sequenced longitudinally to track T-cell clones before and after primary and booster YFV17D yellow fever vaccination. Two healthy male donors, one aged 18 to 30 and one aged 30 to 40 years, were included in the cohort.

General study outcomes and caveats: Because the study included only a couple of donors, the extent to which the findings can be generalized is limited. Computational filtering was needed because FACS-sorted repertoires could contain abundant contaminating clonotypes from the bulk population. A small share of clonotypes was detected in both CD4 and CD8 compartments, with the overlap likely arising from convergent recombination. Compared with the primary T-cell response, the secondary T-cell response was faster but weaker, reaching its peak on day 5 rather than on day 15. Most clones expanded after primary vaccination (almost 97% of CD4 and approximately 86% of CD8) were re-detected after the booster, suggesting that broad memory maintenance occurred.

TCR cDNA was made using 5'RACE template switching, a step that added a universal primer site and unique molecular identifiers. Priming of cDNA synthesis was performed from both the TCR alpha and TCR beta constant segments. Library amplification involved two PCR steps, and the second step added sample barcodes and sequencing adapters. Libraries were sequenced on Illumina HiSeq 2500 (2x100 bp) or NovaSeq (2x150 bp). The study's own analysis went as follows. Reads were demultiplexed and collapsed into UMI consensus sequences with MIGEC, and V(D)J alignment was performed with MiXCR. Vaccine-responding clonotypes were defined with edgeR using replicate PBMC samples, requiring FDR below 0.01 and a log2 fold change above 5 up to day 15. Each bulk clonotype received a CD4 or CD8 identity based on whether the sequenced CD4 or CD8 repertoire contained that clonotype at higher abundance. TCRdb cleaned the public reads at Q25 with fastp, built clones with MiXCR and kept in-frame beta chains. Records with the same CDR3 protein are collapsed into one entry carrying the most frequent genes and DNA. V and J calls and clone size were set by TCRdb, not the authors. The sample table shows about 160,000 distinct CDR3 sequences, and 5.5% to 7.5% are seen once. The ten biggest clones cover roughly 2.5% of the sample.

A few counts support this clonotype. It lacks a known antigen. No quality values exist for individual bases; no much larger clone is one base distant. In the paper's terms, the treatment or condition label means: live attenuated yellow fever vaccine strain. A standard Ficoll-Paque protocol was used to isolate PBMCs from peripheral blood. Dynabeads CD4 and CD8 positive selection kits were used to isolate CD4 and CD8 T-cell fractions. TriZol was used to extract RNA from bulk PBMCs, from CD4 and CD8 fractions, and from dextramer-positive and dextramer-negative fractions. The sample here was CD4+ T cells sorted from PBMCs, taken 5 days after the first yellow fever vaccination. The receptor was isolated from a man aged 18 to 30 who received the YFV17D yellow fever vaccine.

CDR3 reads: CASSLDRAGGYTF. The nucleotide sequence is TGTGCCAGCAGCTTAGACAGGGCTGGCGGCTACACCTTC. The chain employs TRBV7-9 and TRBJ1-2, and perhaps TRBD1 as D gene, on 6 matching bases. CDR1 and CDR2 are read off the germline V gene (reference sequence) as SEHNR and FQNEAQ. V drops 1 base and J drops 8 bases, leaving 11 bases in between. From the cysteine up to the phenylalanine, the CDR3 has a length of 13 residues. Only the CDR3 DNA is retained, 39 bases long and in frame from the first base.